This T cell receptor beta chain was captured in a study of Graves' ophthalmopathy and Graves' hyperthyroidism. Regarding the study as a whole: For separating ophthalmopathy from stable hyperthyroidism, a 13-signature model gave roughly 90% sensitivity and roughly 79% specificity.

This clonotype came up many times. Its antigen is unidentified. The authors amplified TCR beta CDR3 regions from RNA transcripts. First-round RT-PCR employed HTBI primers, with a second-round multiplex PCR after it. TCRdb analysed the multiplex PCR reads with MiXCR anew, one entry per CDR3 protein. The table includes over a million distinct CDR3 sequences, 35% to 40% detected once. CDR3 length: 15 residues. Germline V gene data show CDR1 as MNHEY and CDR2 as SVGAGI. Trimming stripped 0 bases from V and 5 bases from J, with 13 bases between. This TCR was sampled from an adult man with Graves' hyperthyroidism. The source material was peripheral blood or thyroid tissue (not recorded which). The chain links TRBV6-5 to TRBJ2-5; D possibly corresponds to TRBD1 (7 bases). The CDR3, as DNA: TGTGCCAGCAGTTACTCGGCAGGGGGGCTGGAGACCCAGTACTTC. Its protein is CASSYSAGGLETQYF.